A single sample is the source of the 30 T cell receptor beta chains below, sequenced in a study of cytomegalovirus exposure and HLA in healthy donors. In the PCR, 60 Vbeta and 13 Jbeta primers were used. Using immunoSEQ multiplex PCR, the repertoire was profiled, and TCRdb retains in-frame clones only, with some absent. The sample lists roughly 130,000 clones, around four fifths occurring once. The specimen was PBMCs. The receptors here all came from a boy aged 10-17 years in good health and CMV-seronegative.

On this clone: The identical CDR3 is also encoded by other nucleotide sequences in the sample. The chain links TRBV6-1 to TRBJ1-1, with 7 bases that match TRBD1. V trimming: 3 bases; J trimming: 2 bases; junction bases outside the gene matches: 6. The germline V gene has CDR1 MNHNS and CDR2 SASEGT. The CDR3 is 15 amino acids. Here the CDR3 DNA reads TGTGCCAGCAGTGATCCTCAGGGGGGAAACACTGAAGCTTTCTTT. Encoded protein: CASSDPQGGNTEAFF.

This chain uses TRBV10-3 with TRBJ2-3; no reliable D call. Germline CDR1 reads ENHRY; CDR2 reads SYGVKD. The CDR3 runs 14 residues. V gave up 3 bases and J gave up 1 base, with 8 bases separating them. This CDR3 reads CAISDPTGTDTQYF. CDR3 nucleotides: TGTGCCATCAGTGATCCCACGGGCACAGATACGCAGTATTTT.

The V gene is TRBV30, the J gene TRBJ2-2; 7 bases line up with TRBD1. Per the germline V gene, CDR1 is GTSNPN and CDR2 is SVGIG (reference sequence). V shed 5 bases, J shed 6 bases, and the junction held 9 bases outside the gene matches. This CDR3 spans 14 amino acids. The DNA of the CDR3 is TGTGCCTGGGGCTTGGGACAGCTGGCCGGGGAGCTGTTTTTT. It translates to CAWGLGQLAGELFF. Full variable domain (missing parts from reference TRBV30 and TRBJ2-2): SQTIHQWPATLVQPVGSPLSLECTVEGTSNPNLYWYRQAAGRGLQLLFYSVGIGQISSEVPQNLSASRPQDRQFILSSKKLLLSDSGFYLCAWGLGQLAGELFFGEGSRLTVL.

V is TRBV19 and J is TRBJ2-5; TRBD2 aligns across 15 bases. Germline CDR1 is LNHDA and CDR2 is SQIVND (reference sequence). The CDR3 contains 17 residues. V dropped 4 bases and J dropped 5; count of bases not matched to a gene: 8. The CDR3 sequence: CASSSGGLAGGRETQYF. The CDR3 coding sequence is TGTGCCAGTAGTAGCGGGGGACTAGCGGGAGGTCGGGAGACCCAGTACTTC.

This sequence joins TRBV6-6 and TRBJ1-1; 9 nucleotides align to TRBD1. The CDR3 runs to 14 residues. After removal of 7 bases from V and 7 bases from J, the junction contained 10 bases not matched to a gene. Germline V gene lookup returns CDR1 MNHNY and CDR2 SVGAGI (reference sequence). The CDR3 protein is CASTQGQGGSEAFF. The CDR3 DNA follows: TGTGCCAGCACCCAGGGACAGGGTGGGAGTGAAGCTTTCTTT.

The chain joins TRBV5-4 to TRBJ2-3; no clear D. The CDR3 spans 16 residues. The V and J ends lost 1 base and 1 base respectively, with 13 bases between them. CDR1 and CDR2 (germline): SGHNT, YYREEE (reference sequence). The CDR3 sequence: CASSLYVMSGTDTQYF. The CDR3 DNA sequence: TGTGCCAGCAGCTTGTACGTTATGAGCGGCACAGATACGCAGTATTTT.

The J gene is TRBJ2-1, the V gene TRBV29-1; 10 nucleotides line up with TRBD1. V dropped 4 bases and J dropped 9; count of bases not matched to a gene: 15. CDR3 size: 16 residues. CDR1 and CDR2 (germline): SQVTM, ANQGSEA. The CDR3 coding sequence is TGCAGCGTTGTCCCCGGGGACAGGGGTCCCACGGGTGAGCAGTTCTTC. Protein: CSVVPGDRGPTGEQFF.

This clone was detected once. The chain carries TRBV6-1 and TRBJ2-2, with a tentative D call TRBD2 (5 bases). This CDR3 spans 13 amino acids. CDR1 is MNHNS, CDR2 SASEGT, per germline. With 8 bases removed from V and 2 bases from J, the gap between germline ends came to 9 bases. CDR3 protein: CASRGPNTGELFF. Written as DNA, the CDR3 is TGTGCCAGCCGGGGTCCCAACACCGGGGAGCTGTTTTTT.

V gene TRBV5-4 combines with J gene TRBJ2-1; 7 bases map to TRBD2. V trimming: 0 bases; J trimming: 1 base; junction bases outside the gene matches: 4. Germline CDR1 is SGHNT and CDR2 is YYREEE (reference sequence). This CDR3 contains 16 residues. The CDR3 sequence is CASSLGGRRSYNEQFF. In DNA, the CDR3 is TGTGCCAGCAGCTTGGGCGGGAGAAGGTCCTACAATGAGCAGTTCTTC.

The chain joins TRBV27 to TRBJ2-1; 10 nucleotides line up with TRBD2. The CDR3 spans 14 residues. J gave up 12 bases and V 3 bases, and 8 bases lay outside the gene matches. CDR1 is MNHEY and CDR2 is SMNVEV in the germline V gene (reference sequence). The CDR3 DNA sequence: TGTGCCAGCAGTTTTAATCCTAGCGGGAGCGTGCAGTTCTTC. Translation: CASSFNPSGSVQFF.

The count of this clone is one. The V call is TRBV29-1, the J call TRBJ2-1, with a tentative D call TRBD2 (6 bases). Looked up from germline, CDR1 is SQVTM and CDR2 is ANQGSEA. The CDR3 has 13 amino acids. The V gene lost 4 bases and the J gene lost 10 bases, with 17 bases spanning the gap. The CDR3 DNA follows: TGCAGCGTTGTAGGGACTGAGGGGATCGAGCAGTTCTTC. Its translation is CSVVGTEGIEQFF.

This clone has a single count. CDR3 sequence (DNA): TGCGCCAGCAGCTCTGGCACGGGAGCCACTAACACTGAAGCTTTCTTT. Amino acid sequence: CASSSGTGATNTEAFF. The chain carries TRBV5-1 and TRBJ1-1, with no clear D. The ends were cut back, 3 bases at V and 2 bases at J, with 17 bases in the middle. The CDR3 runs 16 residues. Per germline, CDR1 SGHRS and CDR2 YFSETQ. The full variable domain, with the rest looked up from reference TRBV5-1 and TRBJ1-1, is KAGVTQTPRYLIKTRGQQVTLSCSPISGHRSVSWYQQTPGQGLQFLFEYFSETQRNKGNFPGRFSGRQFSNSRSEMNVSTLELGDSALYLCASSSGTGATNTEAFFGQGTRLTVV.

This clone appeared a few times. This rearrangement joins TRBV5-1 to TRBJ1-1; 9 bases match TRBD1. CDR1 and CDR2 (germline): SGHRS, YFSETQ. The CDR3 consists of 14 residues. The junction had 1 base not matched to a gene; V was cut back by 0 bases and J by 4 bases. The CDR3 coding sequence is TGCGCCAGCAGCTTGGCGACAGGGGGCACTGAAGCTTTCTTT. It specifies CASSLATGGTEAFF.

CDR3 sequence: CASSPRQENQPQHF. Here the CDR3 DNA reads TGTGCCAGCTCACCAAGGCAGGAAAATCAGCCCCAGCATTTT. V usage is TRBV18 and J usage is TRBJ1-5; D uncertain. Germline CDR1 reads KGHSH; CDR2 reads LQKENI. V dropped 2 bases and J dropped 4 bases, with 9 bases sitting between them. The CDR3 totals 14 residues. The complete variable domain, with remaining parts taken from reference TRBV18 and TRBJ1-5, reads NAGVMQNPRHLVRRRGQEARLRCSPMKGHSHVYWYRQLPEEGLKFMVYLQKENIIDESGMPKERFSAEFPKEGPSILRIQQVVRGDSAAYFCASSPRQENQPQHFGDGTRLSIL.

V usage is TRBV5-6 and J usage is TRBJ2-1; 11 positions agree with TRBD2. The CDR3 extends over 18 amino acids. With 0 bases clipped from V and 3 bases from J, the junction kept 8 bases outside the gene matches. Germline loops: CDR1 SGHDT, CDR2 YYEEEE. The CDR3 reads CASSLVGSGRAYYNEQFF. The CDR3 coding sequence is TGTGCCAGCAGCTTGGTTGGTAGCGGGAGGGCTTACTACAATGAGCAGTTCTTC.

This clone was counted once. The V and J genes are TRBV7-9 and TRBJ2-7; D might be TRBD2 (6 bases). The CDR3 runs 15 residues. Germline CDR1 is SEHNR and CDR2 is FQNEAQ (reference sequence). With 5 bases removed from V and 0 bases from J, the gap between germline ends came to 14 bases. The CDR3 nucleotides read TGTGCCAGCAGCAGGACCGCGGGGAGCTCCTACGAGCAGTACTTC. Encoded protein: CASSRTAGSSYEQYF.

This clone has just a few counts. The chain is built from TRBV5-1 and TRBJ2-6; TRBD1 matches 8 bases. V lost 4 bases, J lost 0 bases, and 6 bases stayed unmatched. This CDR3 comprises 17 residues. Germline loops: CDR1 SGHRS, CDR2 YFSETQ. The CDR3, as DNA: TGCGCCAGCAGCGGCGGGACAGGATCCTCTGGGGCCAACGTCCTGACTTTC. It codes for CASSGGTGSSGANVLTF.

The rearrangement uses TRBV5-4 and TRBJ2-3, with 14 bases lining up with TRBD2. V trimming: 6 bases; J trimming: 5 bases; junction bases outside the gene matches: 17. There are 19 residues in the CDR3. The germline V gene has CDR1 SGHNT and CDR2 YYREEE (reference sequence). CDR3 bases: TGTGCCAGCAACCGGAGGAACAGAATTGGACTAGCGGGAGGAGATACGCAGTATTTT. This encodes CASNRRNRIGLAGGDTQYF.

The chain carries TRBV6-6 and TRBJ2-1; the D gene is possibly TRBD2 (6 bases). V was shortened by 8 bases and J by 5 bases, with 16 bases between the two germline ends. Germline assignment: CDR1 MNHNY and CDR2 SVGAGI (reference sequence). This CDR3 region has 14 residues. CDR3 residues: CASGLPGANNEQFF. The CDR3 bases are TGTGCCAGCGGCCTGCCGGGAGCAAACAATGAGCAGTTCTTC.

This clone was counted between two and nine times. The V and J genes are TRBV2 and TRBJ2-7, with 13 bases lining up with TRBD2. The CDR3 loop spans 15 amino acids. Germline trimming cut 4 bases from V and 6 bases from J; bases unmatched to any gene: 6. The germline V gene has CDR1 SNHLY and CDR2 FYNNEI. The CDR3 is CASSAWTSGGLEQYF. The CDR3 nucleotides read TGTGCCAGCAGTGCTTGGACTAGCGGGGGCCTCGAGCAGTACTTC.

This clone is a singleton in its sample. V and J are TRBV19 and TRBJ1-4; 10 bases match TRBD1. This CDR3 is 15 amino acids long. The V gene's germline CDR1 is LNHDA and CDR2 SQIVND (reference sequence). V shed 5 bases, J shed 6 bases, and the junction held 6 bases outside the gene matches. The CDR3 DNA follows: TGTGCCAGTAGTCCATGGACAGGGGGGGATGAAAAACTGTTTTTT. Translated: CASSPWTGGDEKLFF.

The chain recombines TRBV19 with TRBJ2-2; tentative D call: TRBD2 (6 bases). Germline values: CDR1 LNHDA, CDR2 SQIVND (reference sequence). V was trimmed by 3 bases and J by 4 bases, leaving 15 bases between them. The CDR3 has 16 residues. CDR3 amino acids: CASSMRRGAVTGELFF. As DNA, the CDR3 is TGTGCCAGTAGTATGAGGAGGGGTGCGGTCACCGGGGAGCTGTTTTTT.

This clone was counted once. CDR3 residues: CASSQREGELFF. CDR3 nucleotide sequence: TGTGCCAGCAGTCAGCGGGAGGGGGAGCTGTTTTTT. V usage is TRBV6-4 and J usage is TRBJ2-2; 8 nucleotides line up with TRBD2. The CDR3 totals 12 residues. Germline V gene sequence: CDR1 MRHNA, CDR2 SNTAGT. V shed 5 bases and J 8 bases; nucleotides not matched to a gene: 1.

The chain carries TRBV5-4 and TRBJ2-1, with TRBD2 matching 12 bases. Germline CDR1 and CDR2: SGHNT and YYREEE (reference sequence). J gave up 4 bases and V 9 bases, and 2 bases lay outside the gene matches. The CDR3 sequence is 13 residues long. Written as DNA, the CDR3 is TGTGCCACCCTAGCGGGAGGGTACAATGAGCAGTTCTTC. Translation gives CATLAGGYNEQFF.

The rearrangement uses TRBV9 and TRBJ2-5, with D possibly matching TRBD2 (6 bases). The CDR3 has 13 residues. Germline CDR1 is SGDLS and CDR2 is YYNGEE. Trimming took off 1 base at V and 7 bases at J, with 11 bases between the two ends. The DNA of the CDR3 is TGTGCCAGCAGCGTATCCGGGGGTGGGACCCAGTACTTC. The encoded protein is CASSVSGGGTQYF.

This clone was detected only a few times. In DNA form, the CDR3 reads TGTGCCAGCAGCTTTAATAAGGCCAGGGGGGACACCATATATTTT. Translating it yields CASSFNKARGDTIYF. This chain connects TRBV5-6 to TRBJ1-3; TRBD1 matches 7 bases. Germline V gene sequence: CDR1 SGHDT, CDR2 YYEEEE. Germline trimming cut 2 bases from V and 8 bases from J; bases unmatched to any gene: 10. The CDR3 runs 15 residues.

CDR3 region: CASRRVGGPQETQYF. Written as DNA, the CDR3 is TGTGCCAGCAGGCGGGTGGGGGGGCCTCAAGAGACCCAGTACTTC. J is TRBJ2-5 and V is TRBV5-4; tentative D call: TRBD2 (7 bases). V was pared by 5 bases and J by 2 bases, with 16 bases between. Germline lookup yields CDR1 SGHNT and CDR2 YYREEE (reference sequence). This CDR3 spans 15 amino acids.

This sequence joins TRBV7-2 and TRBJ2-7; D perhaps matches TRBD2 (6 bases). Germline CDR1 and CDR2: SGHTA and FQGNSA. The germline V and J ends were trimmed by 1 base and 4 bases, with 17 bases remaining between them. The CDR3 runs 16 residues. The CDR3 DNA is TGTGCCAGCAGCTTAGAACCCGGGAGTATAGTATACGAGCAGTACTTC. Protein product: CASSLEPGSIVYEQYF. Using reference TRBV7-2 and TRBJ2-7 for the parts outside the CDR3, the full variable domain is GAGVSQSPSNKVTEKGKDVELRCDPISGHTALYWYRQSLGQGLEFLIYFQGNSAPDKSGLPSDRFSAERTGGSVSTLTIQRTQQEDSAVYLCASSLEPGSIVYEQYFGPGTRLTVT.

This chain uses TRBV6-6 with TRBJ2-7; the D gene is possibly TRBD2 (5 bases). This CDR3 comprises 13 residues. The V gene lost 4 bases and the J gene lost 2 bases, with 9 bases spanning the gap. The V gene's germline CDR1 is MNHNY and CDR2 SVGAGI (reference sequence). Written as DNA, the CDR3 is TGTGCCAGCAGTTCCCCGGGAACCTACGAGCAGTACTTC. Its protein product is CASSSPGTYEQYF.

This rearrangement joins TRBV30 to TRBJ2-5; D possibly corresponds to TRBD2 (5 bases). Germline CDR1 reads GTSNPN; CDR2 reads SVGIG (reference sequence). The ends were cut back, 4 bases at V and 4 bases at J, with 16 bases in the middle. This CDR3 is 14 amino acids long. CDR3 coding DNA: TGTGCCTGGACCCCTCGGACTGTCCGAGAGACCCAGTACTTC. This encodes CAWTPRTVRETQYF. Drawing the rest from reference TRBV30 and TRBJ2-5, the complete variable domain is SQTIHQWPATLVQPVGSPLSLECTVEGTSNPNLYWYRQAAGRGLQLLFYSVGIGQISSEVPQNLSASRPQDRQFILSSKKLLLSDSGFYLCAWTPRTVRETQYFGPGTRLLVL.